This TCR beta chain came from a study of breast tumors, draining lymph nodes, adjacent tissues. Notes on the study in general: The lymph node origin of tumor T cells was framed as consistent with a hypothesis, not demonstrated. Tumors had less TCR diversity than lymph nodes, more than nontumor tissue.

This clonotype was seen many times. Its antigen is currently unknown. TCRdb reprocessed the multiplex PCR reads with MiXCR, giving one entry per CDR3 protein. The sample yields some 22,000 distinct CDR3 sequences, roughly 60% seen once. Germline V CDR1 and CDR2: SGHTA, FQGNSA. The CDR3 is 15 residues long. The J segment lost 5 bases and the V segment lost 3 bases, leaving 5 bases of the junction unmatched. This sequence was found in a female donor with breast cancer. Some clones in this sample may be carry-over from other donors' samples. The material sequenced was breast tumor tissue. The chain recombines TRBV7-2 with TRBJ2-1; 9 nucleotides line up with TRBD2. CDR3 residues: CASSFRTSENNEQFF. CDR3 sequence (DNA): TGTGCCAGCAGCTTTAGGACTAGCGAGAACAATGAGCAGTTCTTC. The full variable domain, its missing parts supplied by reference TRBV7-2 and TRBJ2-1, is GAGVSQSPSNKVTEKGKDVELRCDPISGHTALYWYRQSLGQGLEFLIYFQGNSAPDKSGLPSDRFSAERTGGSVSTLTIQRTQQEDSAVYLCASSFRTSENNEQFFGPGTRLTVL.